A single sample is the source of the 26 T cell receptor beta chains below, sequenced in a study of T cells after yellow fever vaccination. TCRdb called the 5' RACE reads again in MiXCR, with one record for every CDR3 protein. The sample contains over 250,000 distinct CDR3 sequences, over 4.5% of which appear only once. The source was CD4+ T cells sorted from PBMCs, collected on the day of the yellow fever booster vaccination. All receptors come from a man between 18 and 29 years old who received the YFV17D yellow fever vaccine.

The chain combines TRBV20-1 with TRBJ1-5; 10 bases are shared with TRBD1. Germline trimming cut 3 bases from V and 1 base from J; bases unmatched to any gene: 9. CDR1 is DFQATT, CDR2 SNEGSKA, per germline (reference sequence). The CDR3 has 17 amino acids. For the CDR3, the DNA is TGCAGTGCTAGTGGGCCGGGACAGGGGTCGAGCAATCAGCCCCAGCATTTT. It is translated as CSASGPGQGSSNQPQHF.

This clonotype has a count of ten or more. J is TRBJ2-7 and V is TRBV11-2; possible D gene TRBD2, 5 bases. Deletions cut 0 bases from V and 6 bases from J, with 9 bases between. CDR1 SGHAT and CDR2 FQNNGV come from the germline V gene. The CDR3 is made up of 13 amino acids. CDR3 loop: CASSLDRGSEQYF. CDR3 bases: TGTGCCAGCAGCTTAGATAGAGGGTCCGAGCAGTACTTC.

The sample holds a few counts of this clonotype. The gene calls are TRBV3-1 and TRBJ1-6, with D perhaps matching TRBD1 (6 bases). Germline values: CDR1 LGHDT, CDR2 YNNKEL (reference sequence). V was trimmed by 0 bases and J by 6 bases, leaving 15 bases between them. The CDR3 runs 17 residues. The CDR3 DNA sequence: TGTGCCAGCAGCCAAGATTCGGGGGCTGCGGGTAATTCACCCCTCCACTTT. Translated: CASSQDSGAAGNSPLHF.

This clonotype was observed a few times. The chain carries TRBV9 and TRBJ2-1; 8 positions agree with TRBD1. Germline values: CDR1 SGDLS, CDR2 YYNGEE. The V gene end was trimmed by 0 bases and the J gene end by 0 bases; junction bases not matched to a gene: 2. The CDR3 spans 16 residues. CDR3 sequence (DNA): TGTGCCAGCAGCGTAGTAGGACAGGGCTCCTACAATGAGCAGTTCTTC. It codes for CASSVVGQGSYNEQFF.

This clonotype turned up a few times. V gene TRBV4-1 combines with J gene TRBJ1-2; D is unclear. The V gene's germline CDR1 is MGHRA and CDR2 YSYEKL. Trimming shortened V by 0 bases and J by 2 bases, and 7 bases separated the two germline ends. The CDR3 totals 14 residues. The CDR3 loop is CASSQESRNYGYTF. The CDR3 region has the DNA TGCGCCAGCAGCCAAGAAAGCAGGAACTATGGCTACACCTTC.

The chain is built from TRBV29-1 and TRBJ2-2, with TRBD2 identical over 9 bases. This CDR3 spans 15 amino acids. CDR1 is SQVTM and CDR2 is ANQGSEA in the germline V gene. J gave up 4 bases and V 8 bases, and 11 bases lay outside the gene matches. The CDR3 here is CSPERGASFTGELFF. Written as DNA, the CDR3 is TGCAGCCCAGAGCGGGGGGCCTCCTTCACCGGGGAGCTGTTTTTT.

This clonotype was seen ten or more times. V and J are TRBV6-5 and TRBJ1-1, with D hard to call. V was clipped by 2 bases and J by 5 bases, with 12 bases between them. CDR1 and CDR2 (germline): MNHEY, SVGAGI. This CDR3 contains 14 residues. The CDR3 sequence is CASSYLPRETEAFF. CDR3 bases: TGTGCCAGCAGTTACCTGCCAAGGGAGACTGAAGCTTTCTTT.

The sample holds many counts of this clonotype. The chain combines TRBV7-2 with TRBJ2-7, with 13 bases matching TRBD2. With V trimmed by 5 bases and J by 5 bases, 3 bases remained unmatched. Germline V CDR1 and CDR2: SGHTA, FQGNSA. This CDR3 has 14 residues. Written as DNA, the CDR3 is TGTGCCAGCAGCCTAACTAGCGGGGGGGACGAGCAGTACTTC. This translates into CASSLTSGGDEQYF.

Many counts were recorded for this clonotype. The chain is built from TRBV10-3 and TRBJ2-5, with 14 positions matching TRBD2. This CDR3 is built from 15 residues. Germline CDR1 is ENHRY and CDR2 is SYGVKD. V was pared by 6 bases and J by 4 bases, with 4 bases of the junction left unmatched. The CDR3 region is CAISSGTSGGETQYF. In DNA, the CDR3 is TGTGCCATCAGCTCCGGGACTAGCGGGGGAGAGACCCAGTACTTC.

J is TRBJ1-3 and V is TRBV11-2; no clear D. The CDR3 is 17 amino acids. With 5 bases removed from V and 0 bases from J, the gap between germline ends came to 17 bases. From germline, CDR1 is SGHAT and CDR2 FQNNGV. In nucleotides, the CDR3 is TGTGCCAGCAGCAGCAGAGGGTCTTACAGCTCTGGAAACACCATATATTTT. Its translation is CASSSRGSYSSGNTIYF.

The chain couples TRBV29-1 to TRBJ2-6; D is perhaps TRBD1 or TRBD2 (5 bases each). Between the trimmed V and J ends, which lost 6 bases and 0 bases, there was a span of 12 bases. CDR1 and CDR2 (germline): SQVTM, ANQGSEA. The CDR3 consists of 15 residues. CDR3 sequence (DNA): TGCAGCGTGAGGGACGGTTTCTCTGGGGCCAACGTCCTGACTTTC. Protein sequence: CSVRDGFSGANVLTF.

This chain links TRBV20-1 with TRBJ1-1, with a possible D match to TRBD1 (6 bases). CDR1 is DFQATT and CDR2 is SNEGSKA in the germline V gene (reference sequence). The CDR3 has 15 residues. V lost 1 base and J lost 3, with 15 bases in between. The CDR3 DNA follows: TGCAGTGCTAGAGGGGGAGGGAGGGGGTACACTGAAGCTTTCTTT. Its protein is CSARGGGRGYTEAFF.

This clonotype appeared many times. The gene calls are TRBV7-3 and TRBJ2-2, with D possibly TRBD1 on 6 matching bases. Trimming stripped 6 bases from V and 1 base from J, with 12 bases between. The germline V gene encodes CDR1 SGHTA and CDR2 FQGTGA. The length of the CDR3 is 15 residues. The CDR3 DNA sequence: TGTGCCAGCAGGCCGTCCAGGGGGAACACCGGGGAGCTGTTTTTT. Translated: CASRPSRGNTGELFF.

This clonotype appeared a few times. V gene TRBV5-6 combines with J gene TRBJ2-3; D unclear. The germline CDR1 and CDR2 sequences are SGHDT and YYEEEE. This CDR3 has 12 amino acids. Trimming took off 2 bases at V and 8 bases at J, with 9 bases between the two ends. The CDR3 spells CASSFVLGTQYF. CDR3 DNA: TGTGCCAGCAGCTTCGTTCTGGGTACGCAGTATTTT.

This clonotype has a handful of counts. The chain uses TRBV3-1 and TRBJ2-7; 9 bases map to TRBD2. V was pared by 0 bases and J by 3 bases, with 3 bases of the junction left unmatched. CDR1 is LGHDT and CDR2 is YNNKEL in the germline V gene (reference sequence). The CDR3 consists of 15 residues. CDR3 nucleotides: TGTGCCAGCAGCCAAGATCCTAGCGGGGTCTACGAGCAGTACGTC. It encodes CASSQDPSGVYEQYV.

Only a few counts were recorded for this clonotype. CDR3 loop: CASSYRTGVSNQPQHF. Written as DNA, the CDR3 is TGTGCCAGCAGTTACAGGACCGGGGTTAGCAATCAGCCCCAGCATTTT. V gene TRBV6-2 or TRBV6-3 combines with J gene TRBJ1-5, with D hard to call. The CDR3 totals 16 residues. Trimming took off 2 bases at V and 0 bases at J, with 11 bases between the two ends. Germline CDR1 is MNHEY and CDR2 is SVGEGT.

Ten or more counts support this clonotype. The chain couples TRBV7-2 to TRBJ2-7; D ambiguous. CDR1 and CDR2 (germline): SGHTA, FQGNSA. Deletions cut 0 bases from V and 2 bases from J, with 8 bases between. The CDR3 contains 14 residues. The CDR3 reads CASSLAYDPYEQYF. The CDR3 DNA reads as TGTGCCAGCAGCTTAGCATACGACCCCTACGAGCAGTACTTC.

At least ten counts were recorded for this clonotype. The chain is built from TRBV6-1 and TRBJ1-1; no definite D call. The length of the CDR3 is 13 residues. V lost 4 bases and J lost 4, with 10 bases in between. Germline values: CDR1 MNHNS, CDR2 SASEGT. The CDR3 nucleotides are TGTGCCAGCAGTGGGTATTCCACCACTGAAGCTTTCTTT. As protein: CASSGYSTTEAFF.

This clonotype has ten or more counts. This chain links TRBV24-1 with TRBJ2-3, with 7 bases that match TRBD1. The CDR3 is 16 amino acids. Trimming took 5 bases from V and 3 from J; bases not matched to a gene: 10. CDR1 is KGHDR, CDR2 SFDVKD, per germline. The CDR3 DNA is TGTGCCACCAGTGGCTCGACAGGGAAGAGGACAGATACGCAGTATTTT. Protein sequence: CATSGSTGKRTDTQYF.

This clonotype has a handful of counts. The CDR3 here is CASRRGRGDQPQHF. CDR3 DNA: TGTGCCAGCAGGAGGGGACGAGGAGATCAGCCCCAGCATTTT. The genes are TRBV12-3 or TRBV12-4 and TRBJ1-5; possible D gene TRBD1, 5 bases. With 6 bases removed from V and 5 bases from J, the gap between germline ends came to 14 bases. The CDR3 is 14 amino acids.

The sample holds a few counts of this clonotype. The genes are TRBV6-4 and TRBJ1-2; no definite D call. V was pared by 3 bases and J by 6 bases, with 17 bases between. Germline CDR1 reads MRHNA; CDR2 reads SNTAGT. The CDR3 length is 15 residues. The CDR3, as DNA: TGTGCCAGCAGTGATGGAGGAAAATCCTGGAATGGCTACACCTTC. Translation: CASSDGGKSWNGYTF.

This clonotype was observed at least ten times. V is TRBV12-3 or TRBV12-4 and J is TRBJ2-1; D could derive from TRBD1 or TRBD2 (5 bases each). The CDR3 is 15 residues long. The V gene lost 8 bases and the J gene lost 0 bases, with 14 bases spanning the gap. Written as DNA, the CDR3 is TGTGCCAGCCTTTTGAGGGGTGACTCCTACAATGAGCAGTTCTTC. Translating gives CASLLRGDSYNEQFF.

This clonotype was counted only a few times. The chain employs TRBV5-1 and TRBJ1-6, with D perhaps matching TRBD1 (6 bases). V was cut by 0 bases and J by 7 bases, with 11 bases left in between. The germline V gene encodes CDR1 SGHRS and CDR2 YFSETQ. This CDR3 is 15 amino acids long. CDR3 nucleotides: TGCGCCAGCAGCTTGGTACAGGGCGACAATTCACCCCTCCACTTT. Protein product: CASSLVQGDNSPLHF.

This clonotype was counted ten times or more. The rearrangement links TRBV2 to TRBJ2-5; 7 nucleotides line up with TRBD1. The CDR3 is 13 amino acids. V shed 7 bases, J shed 5 bases, and the junction held 7 bases outside the gene matches. The germline gives CDR1 SNHLY, CDR2 FYNNEI. Here the CDR3 reads CASIFGTAETQYF. CDR3 in DNA: TGTGCCAGCATTTTTGGGACAGCGGAGACCCAGTACTTC.

This clonotype has ten or more counts. The chain recombines TRBV15 with TRBJ1-6; 10 bases agree with TRBD1. This CDR3 contains 19 residues. V was clipped by 3 bases and J by 3 bases; unmatched bases: 11. CDR1 is LNHNV and CDR2 is YYDKDF in the germline V gene (reference sequence). The CDR3 DNA reads as TGTGCCACCAGCAGTGACCGGGACAGGGGATGGAACTATAATTCACCCCTCCACTTT. Translating gives CATSSDRDRGWNYNSPLHF.

This clonotype was found a few times. This chain links TRBV7-2 with TRBJ1-3; TRBD1 might be the D (6 bases). In germline, CDR1 is SGHTA, CDR2 FQGNSA. This CDR3 has 16 amino acids. Trimming shortened V by 1 base and J by 4 bases, and 14 bases separated the two germline ends. CDR3 DNA: TGTGCCAGCAGCTTAGTGGGGGCAGGCCACGGAAACACCATATATTTT. Its translation is CASSLVGAGHGNTIYF. Combining the CDR3 with reference TRBV7-2 and TRBJ1-3 gives the whole variable domain GAGVSQSPSNKVTEKGKDVELRCDPISGHTALYWYRQSLGQGLEFLIYFQGNSAPDKSGLPSDRFSAERTGGSVSTLTIQRTQQEDSAVYLCASSLVGAGHGNTIYFGEGSWLTVV.